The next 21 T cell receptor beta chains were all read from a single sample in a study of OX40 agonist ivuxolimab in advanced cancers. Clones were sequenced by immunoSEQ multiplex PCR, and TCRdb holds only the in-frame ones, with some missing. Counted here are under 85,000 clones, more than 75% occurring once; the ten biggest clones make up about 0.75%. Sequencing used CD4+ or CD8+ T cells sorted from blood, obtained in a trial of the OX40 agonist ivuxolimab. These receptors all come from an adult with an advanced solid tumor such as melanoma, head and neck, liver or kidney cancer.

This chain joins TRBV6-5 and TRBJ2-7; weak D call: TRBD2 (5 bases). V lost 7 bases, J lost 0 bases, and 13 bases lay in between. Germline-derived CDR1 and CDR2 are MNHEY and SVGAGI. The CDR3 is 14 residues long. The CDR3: CASTRTGSSYEQYF. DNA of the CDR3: TGTGCCAGCACCCGGACGGGGAGCTCCTACGAGCAGTACTTC.

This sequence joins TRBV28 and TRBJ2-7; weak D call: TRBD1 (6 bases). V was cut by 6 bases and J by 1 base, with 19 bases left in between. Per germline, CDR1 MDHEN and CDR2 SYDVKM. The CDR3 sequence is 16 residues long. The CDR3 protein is CASRSHTAGTSYEQYF. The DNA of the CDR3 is TGTGCCAGCAGGTCTCACACGGCCGGGACATCCTACGAGCAGTACTTC.

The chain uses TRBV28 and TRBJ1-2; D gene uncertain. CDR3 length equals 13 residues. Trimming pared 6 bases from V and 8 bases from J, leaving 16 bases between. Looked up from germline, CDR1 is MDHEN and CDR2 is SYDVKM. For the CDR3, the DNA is TGTGCCAGCAGCGACCTCCGGGGAGGAGGCTACACCTTC. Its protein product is CASSDLRGGGYTF.

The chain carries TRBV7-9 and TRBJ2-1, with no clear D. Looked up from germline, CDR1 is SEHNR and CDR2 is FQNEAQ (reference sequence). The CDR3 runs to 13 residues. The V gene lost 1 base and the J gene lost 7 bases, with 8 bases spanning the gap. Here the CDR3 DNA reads TGTGCCAGCAGCTTAGGACCGATGAATGAGCAGTTCTTC. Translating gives CASSLGPMNEQFF.

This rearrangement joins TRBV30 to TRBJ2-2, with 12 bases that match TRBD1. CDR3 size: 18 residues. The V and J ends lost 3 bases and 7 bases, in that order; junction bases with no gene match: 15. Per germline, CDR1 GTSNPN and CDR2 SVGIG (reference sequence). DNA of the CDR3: TGTGCCTGGAGATCCATAAGAACGGGACAGGGGGCTAACGGGGAGCTGTTTTTT. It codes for CAWRSIRTGQGANGELFF.

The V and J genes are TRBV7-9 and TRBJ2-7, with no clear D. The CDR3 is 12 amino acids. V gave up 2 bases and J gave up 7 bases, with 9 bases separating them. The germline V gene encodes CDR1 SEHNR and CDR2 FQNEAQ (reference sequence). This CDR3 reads CASSLIEREQYF. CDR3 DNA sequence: TGTGCCAGCAGCTTAATAGAGAGGGAGCAGTACTTC.

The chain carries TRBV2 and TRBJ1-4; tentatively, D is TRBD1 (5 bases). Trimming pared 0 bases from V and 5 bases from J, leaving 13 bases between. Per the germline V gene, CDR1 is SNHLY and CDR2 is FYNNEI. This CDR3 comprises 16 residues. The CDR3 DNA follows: TGTGCCAGCAGTGAAGCCCGGGGCGGAGTCAATGAAAAACTGTTTTTT. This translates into CASSEARGGVNEKLFF.

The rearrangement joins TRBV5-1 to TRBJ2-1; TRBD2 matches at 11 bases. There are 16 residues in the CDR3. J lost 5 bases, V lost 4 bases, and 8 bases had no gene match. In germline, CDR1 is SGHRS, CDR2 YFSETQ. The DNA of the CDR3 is TGCGCCAGCAGCACAACCGGGACTAGCGGTAACAATGAGCAGTTCTTC. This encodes CASSTTGTSGNNEQFF.

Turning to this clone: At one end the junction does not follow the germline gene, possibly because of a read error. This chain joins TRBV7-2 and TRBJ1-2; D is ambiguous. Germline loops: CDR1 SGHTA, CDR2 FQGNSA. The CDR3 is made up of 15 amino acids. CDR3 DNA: TGTGCCAGCAGCTTACCCCCCGCCCGAGGGTATGGCCACACCTTC. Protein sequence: CASSLPPARGYGHTF.

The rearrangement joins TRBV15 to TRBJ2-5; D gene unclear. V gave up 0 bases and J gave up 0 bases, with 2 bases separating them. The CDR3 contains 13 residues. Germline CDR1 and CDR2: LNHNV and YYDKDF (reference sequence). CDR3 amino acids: CATSRDYQETQYF. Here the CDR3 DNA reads TGTGCCACCAGCAGAGATTACCAAGAGACCCAGTACTTC. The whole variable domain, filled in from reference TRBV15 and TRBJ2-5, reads DAMVIQNPRYQVTQFGKPVTLSCSQTLNHNVMYWYQQKSSQAPKLLFHYYDKDFNNEADTPDNFQSRRPNTSFCFLDIRSPGLGDTAMYLCATSRDYQETQYFGPGTRLLVL.

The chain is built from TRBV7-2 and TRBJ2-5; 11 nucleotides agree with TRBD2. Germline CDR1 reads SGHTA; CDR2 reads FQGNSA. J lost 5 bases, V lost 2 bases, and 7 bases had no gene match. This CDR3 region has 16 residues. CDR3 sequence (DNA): TGTGCCAGCAGCTTACGGGTAGCGGGGGGGCCGGAGACCCAGTACTTC. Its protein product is CASSLRVAGGPETQYF.

CDR3 protein: CASSQLTGRGSTGELFF. The CDR3 DNA reads TGTGCCAGCAGCCAATTAACAGGGCGCGGCTCCACCGGGGAGCTGTTTTTT. V is TRBV25-1 and J is TRBJ2-2; TRBD1 is a possible D gene (6 bases). The V gene lost 6 bases and the J gene lost 4 bases, with 21 bases spanning the gap. This CDR3 region has 17 residues. Germline CDR1 MGHDK, CDR2 SYGVNS.

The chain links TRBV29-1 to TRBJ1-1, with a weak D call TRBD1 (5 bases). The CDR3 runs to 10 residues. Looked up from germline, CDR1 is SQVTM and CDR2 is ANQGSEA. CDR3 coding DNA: TGCGTTGGCAGGGACACTGAAGCTTTCTTT. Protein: CVGRDTEAFF.

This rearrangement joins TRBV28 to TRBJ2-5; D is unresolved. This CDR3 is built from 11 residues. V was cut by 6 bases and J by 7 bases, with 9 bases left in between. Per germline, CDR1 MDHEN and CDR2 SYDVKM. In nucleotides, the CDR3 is TGTGCCAGCAGATCCAGTTCGACCCAGTACTTC. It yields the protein CASRSSSTQYF.

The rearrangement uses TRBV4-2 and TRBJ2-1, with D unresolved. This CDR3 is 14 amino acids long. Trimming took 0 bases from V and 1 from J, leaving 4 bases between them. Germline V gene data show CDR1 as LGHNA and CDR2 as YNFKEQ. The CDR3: CASSQDGSYNEQFF. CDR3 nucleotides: TGTGCCAGCAGCCAAGATGGTTCCTACAATGAGCAGTTCTTC.

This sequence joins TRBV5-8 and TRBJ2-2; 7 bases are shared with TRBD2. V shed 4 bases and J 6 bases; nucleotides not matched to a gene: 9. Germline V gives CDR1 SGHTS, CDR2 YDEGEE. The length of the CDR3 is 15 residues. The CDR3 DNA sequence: TGTGCCAGCAGCCGAATATCTGGGGGGGCCGGGGAGCTGTTTTTT. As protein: CASSRISGGAGELFF.

In DNA form, the CDR3 reads TGTGCCAGCACCCAATGGCGGGGGGCTTACGAAGCTTTCTTT. Its protein is CASTQWRGAYEAFF. The chain links TRBV28 to TRBJ1-1; D may be TRBD1 (6 bases). The V end was cut by 7 bases, the J end by 8 bases, with 20 bases between. This CDR3 has 14 amino acids. Germline lookup yields CDR1 MDHEN and CDR2 SYDVKM. Combining the CDR3 with reference TRBV28 and TRBJ1-1 gives the whole variable domain DVKVTQSSRYLVKRTGEKVFLECVQDMDHENMFWYRQDPGLGLRLIYFSYDVKMKEKGDIPEGYSVSREKKERFSLILESASTNQTSMYLCASTQWRGAYEAFFGQGTRLTVV.

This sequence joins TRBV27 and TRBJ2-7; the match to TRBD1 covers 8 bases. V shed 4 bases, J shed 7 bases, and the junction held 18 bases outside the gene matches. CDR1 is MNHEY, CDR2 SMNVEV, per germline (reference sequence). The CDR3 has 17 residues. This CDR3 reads CASSSEQPGQASGEQYF. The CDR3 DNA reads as TGTGCCAGCAGTTCAGAACAACCGGGACAGGCGTCGGGAGAGCAGTACTTC.

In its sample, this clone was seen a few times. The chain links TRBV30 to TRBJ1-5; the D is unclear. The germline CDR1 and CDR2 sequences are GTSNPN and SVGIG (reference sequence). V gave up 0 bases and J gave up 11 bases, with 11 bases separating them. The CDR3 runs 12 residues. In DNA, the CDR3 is TGTGCCTGGAGTGTACAAGCGGAAGCCCAGCATTTT. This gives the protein CAWSVQAEAQHF.

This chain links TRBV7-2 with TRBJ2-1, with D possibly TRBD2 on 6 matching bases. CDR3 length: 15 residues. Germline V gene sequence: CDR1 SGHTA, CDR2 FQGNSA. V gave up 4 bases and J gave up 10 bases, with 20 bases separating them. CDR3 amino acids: CASSYSPGEVNEQFF. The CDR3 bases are TGTGCCAGCAGCTACTCCCCGGGAGAAGTTAACGAGCAGTTCTTC.

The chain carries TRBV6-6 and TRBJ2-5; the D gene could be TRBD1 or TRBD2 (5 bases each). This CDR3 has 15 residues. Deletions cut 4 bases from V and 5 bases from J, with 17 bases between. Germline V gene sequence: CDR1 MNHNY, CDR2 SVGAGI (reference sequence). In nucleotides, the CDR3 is TGTGCCAGCAGTTTGGCAGGGCAGGGAGAGGAGACCCAGTACTTC. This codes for CASSLAGQGEETQYF.